The sequence of this T cell receptor (beta chain) was determined in a study of blood T cell repertoires in COVID-19. Overall study context: The study drew acute and convalescent COVID-19 samples from the United States, Italy and Spain.

The Seattle site enrolled patients during active infection and followed them longitudinally. The germline gives CDR1 MDHEN, CDR2 SYDVKM. The CDR3 contains 13 residues. V dropped 6 bases and J dropped 1 base, with 9 bases sitting between them. In the study's own analysis: Amplification from reference gene primers served as the basis for estimated nucleated cell counts. The repertoire was sequenced with immunoSEQ multiplex PCR; TCRdb's copy has only in-frame clones and lacks some. V and J calls and clone size follow that table, whereas D and trimming were derived from the DNA. The sample lists about 200,000 clones, approximately 84% occurring once.

The V gene is TRBV28, the J gene TRBJ1-2; D is possibly TRBD1 (5 bases). The receptor's source is a woman of 80 years or more with COVID-19, enrolled during active disease. What was sequenced was peripheral blood. The CDR3 bases are TGTGCCAGCAGATTGCAGGGTAACTATGGCTACACCTTC. It is translated as CASRLQGNYGYTF.